This note documents a single T cell receptor (beta chain) sequence. Its matching antigen is unknown. A read error is possible here, since a much larger clone lies one base away. Patients showing uncontrolled infection, other autoimmune disease, pregnancy or lactation were ineligible. This specimen comes from a study of T cells in Graves' hyperthyroidism and ophthalmopathy. Study-level findings and limits: The model's output predicted ophthalmopathy at a median of about 6.5 months prior to onset.

Amplification of TCR beta CDR3 regions was performed using RNA transcripts as template. The HTBI primer set drove a first-round RT-PCR of the TCR CDR3. TCRdb passed the multiplex PCR reads through MiXCR, listing each CDR3 protein once. The repertoire holds roughly 500,000 distinct CDR3 sequences, with approximately 44% as singletons. The material sequenced was peripheral blood or thyroid tissue (not recorded which). The TCR originated in an adult woman with Graves' disease, either hyperthyroidism or ophthalmopathy (not recorded which).

CDR3 sequence reads: CASSYQGDTEAFF. Here the CDR3 DNA reads TGTGCCAGCAGTTACCAGGGGGACACTGAAGCTTTCTTT. The chain is built from TRBV27 and TRBJ1-1, with 7 bases that match TRBD1. Trimming removed 4 bases from V and 3 bases from J; junction bases left unmatched: 2. This CDR3 spans 13 amino acids. CDR1 is MNHEY, CDR2 SMNVEV, per germline (reference sequence).